This TCR beta chain emerged from a study of T cells in Graves' hyperthyroidism and ophthalmopathy. Trimming stripped 6 bases from V and 3 bases from J, with 17 bases between. The germline CDR1 and CDR2 sequences are GTSNPN and SVGIG (reference sequence). This CDR3 is 15 amino acids long. This clonotype was recorded at least ten times. Amplification targeted TCR beta CDR3 regions from RNA transcripts. Researchers ran a first-round RT-PCR on the TCR CDR3 using the HTBI primer set. One entry per CDR3 protein, called by TCRdb with MiXCR from the multiplex PCR reads. The sample has some 760,000 distinct CDR3 sequences, roughly 15% seen once.

The sample comprised blood. The chain couples TRBV30 to TRBJ2-2; D may correspond to TRBD1 or TRBD2 (5 bases each). The receptor comes from a woman aged 18-29 years with Graves' hyperthyroidism. The CDR3 protein is CACNPPGRDTGELFF. CDR3 nucleotides: TGTGCCTGCAATCCACCGGGACGGGACACCGGGGAGCTGTTTTTT. The complete variable domain, with remaining parts taken from reference TRBV30 and TRBJ2-2, reads SQTIHQWPATLVQPVGSPLSLECTVEGTSNPNLYWYRQAAGRGLQLLFYSVGIGQISSEVPQNLSASRPQDRQFILSSKKLLLSDSGFYLCACNPPGRDTGELFFGEGSRLTVL.